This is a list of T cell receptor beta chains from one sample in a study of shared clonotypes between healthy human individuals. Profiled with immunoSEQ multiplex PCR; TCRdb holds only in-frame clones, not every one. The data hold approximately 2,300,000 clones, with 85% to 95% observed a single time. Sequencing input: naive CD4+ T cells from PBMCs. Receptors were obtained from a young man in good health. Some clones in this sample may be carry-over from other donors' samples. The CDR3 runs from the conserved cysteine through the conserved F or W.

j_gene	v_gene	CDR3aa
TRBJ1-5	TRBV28	CASSAIRRGLANQPQHF
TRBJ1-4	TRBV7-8	CASSLAGSEKLFF
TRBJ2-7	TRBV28	CASSNTGDFYEQYF
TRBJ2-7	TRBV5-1	CASSLEWRQGAYEQYF
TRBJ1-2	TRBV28	CASSLTARIYGYTF
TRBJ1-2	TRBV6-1	CASSSGPLEGYGYTF
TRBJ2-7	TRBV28	CASSPSSYEQYF
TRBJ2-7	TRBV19	CASSILNAGGREQYF
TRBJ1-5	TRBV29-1	CSVADRGKEQPQHF
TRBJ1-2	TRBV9	CASSHKVGDRFNYGYTF
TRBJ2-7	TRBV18	CASSPPGSEGGYEQYF
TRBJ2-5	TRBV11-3	CASSSGQMGPSQETQYF
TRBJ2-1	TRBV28	CASTQPGPDNEQFF
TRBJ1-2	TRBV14	CASSRGQGNYGYTF
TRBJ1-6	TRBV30	CAWSVGSPLHF
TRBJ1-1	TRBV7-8	CASSLAQENTEAFF
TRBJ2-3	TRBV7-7	CASSRGTGGNTDTQYF
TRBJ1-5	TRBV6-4	CASSPLDYSNQPQHF